The text below deals with one T cell receptor beta chain. Sequencing was performed with immunoSEQ multiplex PCR; in TCRdb, only in-frame clones are kept and a portion is missing. This sample carries tens of thousands of clones, 80% to 95% of them seen once, and the ten largest clones take 4.3%. This specimen comes from a study of technical replicates of blood from several donors. Unmatched junction bases numbered 10, after V lost 5 bases and J lost 4 bases. CDR1 is SGHAT and CDR2 is FQNNGV in the germline V gene. CDR3 length equals 15 residues. The TCR sequence derives from a human donor in good health. Some clones in this sample may be carry-over from other donors' samples. Sequences were obtained from PBMCs. This chain links TRBV11-2 with TRBJ2-5, with TRBD1 identical over 7 bases. The CDR3 sequence is CASSVQGRGGETQYF. CDR3 nucleotide sequence: TGTGCCAGCAGCGTACAGGGGAGAGGGGGAGAGACCCAGTACTTC.